This T cell receptor (beta chain) was recovered during a study of blood T cell repertoires in COVID-19. At the level of the study: Samples of COVID-19 (acute and convalescent) were obtained from the United States, Italy and Spain. PBMCs, B-cell-depleted T cells, or T cells were the source of the cDNA or gDNA that made up the material.

Clones were read by immunoSEQ multiplex PCR, and TCRdb kept only the in-frame ones, dropping some. Counted here are some 160,000 clones, 78% occurring once; the ten biggest clones make up approximately 15%. Trimming took 5 bases from V and 0 from J, leaving 11 bases between them. Per germline, CDR1 LNHDA and CDR2 SQIVND (reference sequence). CDR3 size: 16 residues. The sequenced material came from peripheral blood. V gene TRBV19 combines with J gene TRBJ1-6; D gene ambiguous. The TCR was taken from a woman of 80 years or more with acute or convalescent COVID-19. This CDR3 reads CASSPRGSSYNSPLHF. CDR3 nucleotides: TGTGCCAGTAGTCCGCGAGGGAGCTCCTATAATTCACCCCTCCACTTT. Full variable domain (rest looked up from reference TRBV19 and TRBJ1-6): DGGITQSPKYLFRKEGQNVTLSCEQNLNHDAMYWYRQDPGQGLRLIYYSQIVNDFQKGDIAEGYSVSREKKESFPLTVTSAQKNPTAFYLCASSPRGSSYNSPLHFGNGTRLTVT.